This passage covers 14 T cell receptor beta chains from one sample sequenced in a study of shared clonotypes between healthy human individuals. TCRdb's copy holds only in-frame clones and misses some; the assay was immunoSEQ multiplex PCR. This sample yields 450,000 to 550,000 clones, of which 79% are seen a single time; 13% belongs to the top ten. Sequenced material: PBMCs. The receptors originated from a middle-aged woman in good health. Some clones in this sample may be carry-over from other donors' samples.

The V and J genes are TRBV7-8 and TRBJ2-7, with D perhaps matching TRBD1 (5 bases). The germline V gene encodes CDR1 SGHVS and CDR2 FQNEAQ. The CDR3 has 15 amino acids. V lost 2 bases and J lost 3, with 14 bases in between. The CDR3 protein is CASSLYQGWGYEQYF. The CDR3 region has the DNA TGTGCCAGCAGCTTATATCAGGGATGGGGCTACGAGCAGTACTTC.

This rearrangement joins TRBV19 to TRBJ2-1; TRBD1 or TRBD2 may be the D gene (5 bases each). Germline CDR1 is LNHDA and CDR2 is SQIVND (reference sequence). The V gene lost 6 bases and the J gene lost 5 bases, with 17 bases spanning the gap. CDR3 length equals 15 residues. The CDR3 bases are TGTGCCAGTAGAAGACTCCGGGACCTCAACAATGAGCAGTTCTTC. The encoded protein is CASRRLRDLNNEQFF.

The chain employs TRBV5-5 and TRBJ1-2, with TRBD1 identical over 10 bases. Per germline, CDR1 SGHKS and CDR2 YYEKEE (reference sequence). The CDR3 is made up of 14 amino acids. After removal of 4 bases from V and 5 bases from J, the junction contained 5 bases not matched to a gene. This CDR3 reads CASSRQGAGYGYTF. CDR3 in DNA: TGTGCCAGCAGCAGACAGGGGGCAGGGTATGGCTACACCTTC.

The chain joins TRBV28 to TRBJ2-2; perhaps TRBD1 as D (6 bases). Germline-derived CDR1 and CDR2 are MDHEN and SYDVKM. V was shortened by 6 bases and J by 6 bases, with 17 bases between the two germline ends. CDR3 length: 15 residues. In nucleotides, the CDR3 is TGTGCCAGCAGCCCCCAGGGTGGGGGCCCCGGGGAGCTGTTTTTT. It is translated as CASSPQGGGPGELFF. The full variable domain, in which reference TRBV28 and TRBJ2-2 provide the parts outside the CDR3, is DVKVTQSSRYLVKRTGEKVFLECVQDMDHENMFWYRQDPGLGLRLIYFSYDVKMKEKGDIPEGYSVSREKKERFSLILESASTNQTSMYLCASSPQGGGPGELFFGEGSRLTVL.

The rearrangement joins TRBV7-2 to TRBJ2-1; TRBD2 might be the D (6 bases). The CDR3 has 12 amino acids. CDR1 and CDR2 (germline): SGHTA, FQGNSA. The ends were cut back, 4 bases at V and 15 bases at J, with 16 bases in the middle. The CDR3 sequence is CASSSRGTPGFF. As DNA, the CDR3 is TGTGCCAGCAGCTCCCGCGGGACCCCTGGGTTCTTC.

The chain combines TRBV7-9 with TRBJ1-4, with D possibly TRBD1 on 6 matching bases. Per the germline V gene, CDR1 is SEHNR and CDR2 is FQNEAQ (reference sequence). V lost 1 base to trimming and J lost 8 bases, with 14 bases between them. The CDR3 is made up of 15 amino acids. CDR3 sequence: CASSLGGQRQEKLFF. The CDR3 bases are TGTGCCAGCAGCTTAGGGGGGCAAAGGCAGGAAAAACTGTTTTTT.

In its sample, this clone was seen many times. This chain connects TRBV4-3 to TRBJ2-2; D gene ambiguous. Between the trimmed V and J ends, which lost 1 base and 0 bases, there was a span of 6 bases. CDR3 length equals 15 residues. Germline CDR1 is LGHNA and CDR2 is YSLEER. CDR3 sequence: CASSQGDPNTGELFF. DNA of the CDR3: TGCGCCAGCAGCCAAGGTGACCCGAACACCGGGGAGCTGTTTTTT.

This clone was observed a few times. The V and J genes are TRBV5-1 and TRBJ2-1; D unresolved. The length of the CDR3 is 16 residues. The germline V gene encodes CDR1 SGHRS and CDR2 YFSETQ. V lost 0 bases and J lost 0, with 10 bases in between. Here the CDR3 reads CASSLAGTSSYNEQFF. The DNA for the CDR3 is TGCGCCAGCAGCTTGGCCGGAACAAGCTCCTACAATGAGCAGTTCTTC.

The chain employs TRBV28 and TRBJ1-4; D may be TRBD1 (6 bases). This CDR3 comprises 14 residues. CDR1 and CDR2 from the germline V gene are MDHEN and SYDVKM. Trimming left V 5 bases short and J 7 bases short, with 14 bases between. In DNA form, the CDR3 reads TGTGCCAGCAGTACAGGGACAATCCTTGAAAAACTGTTTTTT. Translated: CASSTGTILEKLFF.

On this clone itself: The same CDR3 is also encoded by other DNA sequences in this sample. The chain combines TRBV4-3 with TRBJ2-2; D ambiguous. The V gene's germline CDR1 is LGHNA and CDR2 YSLEER. V was pared by 3 bases and J by 2 bases, with 4 bases between. The CDR3 runs to 13 residues. Written as DNA, the CDR3 is TGCGCCAGCAGCCAGAGAAACACCGGGGAGCTGTTTTTT. It codes for CASSQRNTGELFF.

The chain links TRBV6-1 to TRBJ2-2, with 9 bases lining up with TRBD2. The germline V gene has CDR1 MNHNS and CDR2 SASEGT. The CDR3 length is 16 residues. Losses at the gene ends were 2 bases for V and 6 bases for J; bases not matched to a gene: 7. The CDR3 nucleotides read TGTGCCAGCAGTGAAAAGCGGCGGGAGGGAGCCGGGGAGCTGTTTTTT. Translation: CASSEKRREGAGELFF.

J is TRBJ2-4 and V is TRBV6-1, with D perhaps given as TRBD1 or TRBD2 (5 bases each). Germline V CDR1 and CDR2: MNHNS, SASEGT. The V and J ends lost 0 bases and 1 base respectively, with 13 bases between them. This CDR3 contains 17 residues. CDR3 in DNA: TGTGCCAGCAGTGAAGCCCTCGGGACCGCGGCCAAAAACATTCAGTACTTC. The encoded protein is CASSEALGTAAKNIQYF.

The genes are TRBV5-6 and TRBJ1-2, with a weak D call TRBD1 (6 bases). Trimming pared 2 bases from V and 5 bases from J, leaving 28 bases between. The CDR3 is made up of 19 amino acids. Per germline, CDR1 SGHDT and CDR2 YYEEEE. The CDR3 is CASSFGTTGPSSPLYGYTF. CDR3 DNA sequence: TGTGCCAGCAGCTTCGGGACTACAGGGCCCTCAAGTCCCCTTTATGGCTACACCTTC.

The rearrangement links TRBV7-2 to TRBJ2-1, with no clear D. The V end was cut by 5 bases, the J end by 7 bases, with 9 bases between. The CDR3 spans 12 residues. Germline V gene data show CDR1 as SGHTA and CDR2 as FQGNSA. This CDR3 is CASSIGRNEQFF. The CDR3 DNA sequence: TGTGCCAGCAGCATAGGGCGGAATGAGCAGTTCTTC.